The rows below give T cell receptor beta chains drawn from one sample of a study of blood T cell repertoires in COVID-19. Data came from immunoSEQ multiplex PCR; TCRdb stores just in-frame clones and leaves some out. Of over 100,000 clones listed, about nine tenths are singletons. Sequencing was done on a sample of peripheral blood. Receptors were obtained from a man aged 18 to 35 with acute or convalescent COVID-19. CDR3s include the opening cysteine and the closing phenylalanine or tryptophan. Each record gives: clone size, V gene, J gene, D gene, CDR3 protein, CDR3 DNA. A D gene is named only where the DNA matches it firmly. Clone size, where shown, is once, few, many, or a class for clones that have expanded.

>-|TRBV7-8|TRBJ1-1|-
CASSLAVTMNTEAFF
TGTGCCAGCAGCTTAGCGGTCACAATGAACACTGAAGCTTTCTTT
>-|TRBV30|TRBJ1-5|-
CAWAGTRNQPQHF
TGTGCCTGGGCCGGGACTCGCAATCAGCCCCAGCATTTT
>-|TRBV12-3/TRBV12-4|TRBJ1-1|-
CASSLVGDTEAFF
TGTGCCAGCAGTTTAGTCGGAGATACTGAAGCTTTCTTT
>-|TRBV6-2/TRBV6-3|TRBJ1-5|-
CASSYLVSTLEQPQHF
TGTGCCAGCAGTTACCTGGTCAGTACCCTCGAACAGCCCCAGCATTTT
>-|TRBV12-3/TRBV12-4|TRBJ1-2|TRBD1
CASSLQGASGYTF
TGTGCCAGCAGTTTGCAGGGGGCGAGCGGCTACACCTTC
>-|TRBV5-1|TRBJ1-6|TRBD1
CASSYQGVPLHF
TGCGCCAGCAGCTATCAGGGGGTGCCCCTCCACTTT
>few|TRBV5-6|TRBJ2-3|-
CASSLRGPDTQYF
TGTGCCAGCAGCTTGCGCGGGCCAGATACGCAGTATTTT
>-|TRBV7-9|TRBJ1-2|TRBD1
CASSFPGGAKGYTF
TGTGCCAGCAGCTTTCCAGGGGGCGCGAAAGGCTACACCTTC
>-|TRBV11-3|TRBJ2-3|TRBD1
CASSLEGQGTDTQYF
TGTGCCAGCAGCTTAGAGGGACAGGGCACAGATACGCAGTATTTT
>-|TRBV5-1|TRBJ1-2|TRBD1
CASSLGPTTTGMNYGYTF
TGCGCCAGCAGCTTGGGCCCAACGACGACAGGGATGAACTATGGCTACACCTTC
>few|TRBV9|TRBJ2-2|-
CASSPGWDTGELFF
TGTGCCAGCAGCCCCGGGTGGGACACCGGGGAGCTGTTTTTT
>-|TRBV12-5|TRBJ2-3|TRBD2
CASGLVPKFSGGGTDTQYF
TGTGCTAGTGGTTTGGTACCCAAATTTAGCGGGGGGGGCACAGATACGCAGTATTTT
>-|TRBV5-1|TRBJ2-2|-
CASSLSNTNTGELFF
TGCGCCAGCAGCTTGTCCAATACTAACACCGGGGAGCTGTTTTTT
>-|TRBV5-5|TRBJ1-6|-
CASSPMDSLYNSPLHF
TGTGCCAGCAGCCCGATGGACAGCTTGTATAATTCACCCCTCCACTTT
>-|TRBV18|TRBJ1-5|-
CASSPLADSNQPQHF
TGTGCCAGCTCCCCCCTCGCGGATAGCAATCAGCCCCAGCATTTT
>-|TRBV5-1|TRBJ2-3|-
CASSADLGASTDTQYF
TGCGCCAGCAGCGCCGACTTGGGGGCTAGCACAGATACGCAGTATTTT
>once|TRBV29-1|TRBJ1-4|-
CSVLFQVNEKLFF
TGCAGCGTTCTGTTTCAGGTTAATGAAAAACTGTTTTTT
>-|TRBV24-1|TRBJ2-2|-
CATSDRRLNTGELFF
TGTGCCACCAGTGATCGGAGACTTAACACCGGGGAGCTGTTTTTT
>-|TRBV18|TRBJ1-1|TRBD1
CASSLDRMGETLNTEAFF
TGTGCCAGCTCACTGGACAGGATGGGGGAAACACTGAACACTGAAGCTTTCTTT
>once|TRBV11-3|TRBJ2-7|TRBD1
CATPDRMGEQYF
TGTGCCACCCCGGACAGGATGGGCGAGCAGTACTTC
>-|TRBV24-1|TRBJ2-2|TRBD2
CATQGTSGNTGELFF
TGTGCCACCCAAGGGACTAGCGGGAACACCGGGGAGCTGTTTTTT
>-|TRBV7-6|TRBJ1-1|TRBD1
CASSPRQGENTEAFF
TGTGCCAGCAGCCCCCGACAGGGCGAGAACACTGAAGCTTTCTTT
>-|TRBV24-1|TRBJ2-1|-
CATGEAGANEQFF
TGTGCCACCGGCGAGGCGGGGGCAAACGAGCAGTTCTTC
>-|TRBV6-2/TRBV6-3|TRBJ1-2|-
CASSYSSVGYTF
TGTGCCAGCAGTTACTCGAGCGTAGGCTACACCTTC
>-|TRBV5-1|TRBJ1-1|TRBD1
CASSTGQGFTEAFF
TGCGCCAGCAGCACGGGACAGGGTTTCACTGAAGCTTTCTTT
>-|TRBV9|TRBJ1-1|TRBD1
CASSPRTGVGEAFF
TGTGCCAGCAGCCCGCGGACAGGGGTTGGTGAAGCTTTCTTT
>-|TRBV5-1|TRBJ2-3|TRBD1
CASTYQTGGQDTQYF
TGCGCCAGCACCTATCAGACAGGGGGCCAGGATACGCAGTATTTT
>-|TRBV5-4|TRBJ1-5|TRBD1
CASIGQGEGNQPQHF
TGTGCCAGCATCGGACAGGGTGAGGGCAATCAGCCCCAGCATTTT
>-|TRBV6-5|TRBJ1-2|TRBD1
CASSLRDRNGRGYTF
TGTGCCAGCAGCCTCCGGGACAGGAACGGTCGTGGCTACACCTTC
>once|TRBV5-1|TRBJ2-1|TRBD1
CASSPQGQGSYNEQFF
TGCGCCAGCAGCCCGCAGGGACAGGGATCTTACAATGAGCAGTTCTTC
>-|TRBV5-1|TRBJ1-1|TRBD1
CASSSEQGGTEAFF
TGCGCCAGCAGCTCGGAACAGGGGGGGACTGAAGCTTTCTTT
>-|TRBV10-2|TRBJ2-1|TRBD2
CASRLTGLAGVEVYNEQFF
TGCGCCAGCAGGTTAACGGGACTAGCGGGAGTTGAGGTCTACAATGAGCAGTTCTTC
>-|TRBV6-5|TRBJ1-1|-
CASRINRKGDTEAFF
TGTGCCAGCAGAATCAATAGAAAAGGGGACACTGAAGCTTTCTTT
>-|TRBV24-1|TRBJ2-3|-
CATRATSTDTQYF
TGTGCCACCAGAGCGACTAGCACAGATACGCAGTATTTT
>-|TRBV21-1|TRBJ2-1|-
CASSKALWDRGPSGSYNEQFF
TGTGCCAGCAGCAAAGCGCTTTGGGACAGGGGGCCTAGCGGGAGCTACAATGAGCAGTTCTTC